This T cell receptor (beta chain) came from a study of blood T cell repertoires in COVID-19 (dated by TCRdb to between 2020 and 2021). In terms of the full investigation: Samples covering the acute and convalescent phases of COVID-19 were provided by collaborators in the United States, Italy and Spain. The samples were drawn from the first 160 participants of the ongoing ImmuneRACE study and from more than 1,000 subjects provided by 6 global collaborators. The prospective study material was composed of cDNA or gDNA derived from T cells, B-cell-depleted T cells, or PBMCs. The sample metadata nearly always contained a de-identified subject ID, COVID-19 status, age in years and sex. Deeply sampled blood TCRbeta repertoires from subjects exposed to, actively infected with, or recovered from COVID-19 were included in the dataset. Where HLA class I and class II types were available, the types were taken from metadata supplied by the sample provider, not from assay-based typing. The repertoires were released in a freely available public database intended as a resource for research on the immune response to SARS-CoV-2. Findings and caveats that apply to the study as a whole: How much clinical and demographic metadata was included differed by source and by participant, and the metadata was provided uncurated.

Each collaborating institution followed its own protocols to collect whole blood in K2EDTA tubes. For TCRbeta analysis, collaborator samples were shipped as frozen whole blood, as isolated PBMCs, or as DNA extracted from either sample type. This clone turned up a few times. The specificity of this receptor is unknown. No base-level quality is on record; no much larger clone is a single base apart. TCRbeta CDR3 regions were amplified from genomic DNA by means of the immunoSEQ Assay, a bias-controlled multiplex PCR. On the study's bioinformatics: Within the assay, amplification of reference gene primers was used to estimate how many nucleated cells each sample contained. To quantify the absolute abundance of each unique TCRbeta CDR3 rearrangement, sequence reads were collapsed and filtered. For each sample, productive Simpson clonality was calculated as the square root of Simpson's diversity index across productive rearrangements. TCRdb limited this immuneACCESS table to in-frame rearrangements with V and J called. A share of clones is missing; checked studies link under half to unresolved V genes, and the rest is unexplained. V, J and clone size derive from that table, while D and trimming were established from the DNA sequence. The sample table holds roughly 60,000 clones, of which 75% to 90% were seen once. The ten largest clonotypes hold under 15% of the sample.

The sequence was collected from a man aged 80 or over with acute or convalescent COVID-19. Sample: peripheral blood.

The encoded CDR3 is CASSLAGGYEQYF. The sequenced DNA: TGTGCCAGCAGCTTAGCAGGAGGTTACGAGCAGTACTTC. The sequence links TRBV7-6 to TRBJ2-7; TRBD2 is possibly the D segment (5 matching bases). V and J are truncated by 0 bases and 4 bases respectively, leaving an intervening sequence of 7 bases. CDR1 and CDR2 are drawn from the germline V gene: SGHVS, FNYEAQ. Counted from cysteine to phenylalanine, this CDR3 has 13 amino acids. The only DNA kept is the CDR3, 39 bases in frame from the first base.